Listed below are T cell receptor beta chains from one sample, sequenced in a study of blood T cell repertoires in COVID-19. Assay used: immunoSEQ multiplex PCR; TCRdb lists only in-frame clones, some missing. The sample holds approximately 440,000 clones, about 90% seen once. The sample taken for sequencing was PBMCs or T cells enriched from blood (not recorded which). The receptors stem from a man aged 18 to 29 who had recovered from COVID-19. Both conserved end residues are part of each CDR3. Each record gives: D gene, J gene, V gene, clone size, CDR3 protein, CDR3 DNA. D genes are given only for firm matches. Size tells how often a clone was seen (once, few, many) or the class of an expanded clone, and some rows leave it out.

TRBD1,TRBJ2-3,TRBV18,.,CASSPGLKGTGGSGDTQYF,TGTGCCAGCTCACCAGGACTGAAGGGAACAGGGGGTTCAGGAGATACGCAGTATTTT
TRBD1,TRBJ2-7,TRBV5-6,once,CASSSGTGGIEQYF,TGTGCCAGCAGCTCCGGGACAGGGGGCATCGAGCAGTACTTC
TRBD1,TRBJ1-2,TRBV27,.,CASRYSGQGGGYTF,TGTGCCAGCAGATACTCGGGACAGGGAGGGGGCTACACCTTC
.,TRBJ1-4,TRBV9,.,CASSREGGLEKLFF,TGTGCCAGCAGCAGAGAGGGCGGGTTGGAAAAACTGTTTTTT
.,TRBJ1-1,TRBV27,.,CASSFSPRIPHTEAFF,TGTGCCAGCAGTTTTAGCCCTCGGATCCCTCACACTGAAGCTTTCTTT
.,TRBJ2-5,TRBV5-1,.,CASSLPETIETQYF,TGCGCCAGCAGCTTGCCAGAGACAATAGAGACCCAGTACTTC
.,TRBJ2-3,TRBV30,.,CAWSKGDPTDTQYF,TGTGCCTGGAGTAAGGGGGATCCCACAGATACGCAGTATTTT
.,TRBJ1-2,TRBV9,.,CASSAVDNLWNGYTF,TGTGCCAGCAGCGCGGTGGACAACCTCTGGAATGGCTACACCTTC
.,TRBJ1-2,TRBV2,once,CASSPYSGYTF,TGTGCCAGCAGTCCCTACAGCGGCTACACCTTC
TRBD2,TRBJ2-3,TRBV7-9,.,CASRAGGSDTQYF,TGTGCCAGCAGAGCGGGAGGGTCAGATACGCAGTATTTT
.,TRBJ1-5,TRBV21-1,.,CASSNRGYSNQPQHF,TGTGCCAGCAGCAATAGGGGATATAGCAATCAGCCCCAGCATTTT
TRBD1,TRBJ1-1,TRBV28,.,CASHPGGGQGYNTEAFF,TGTGCCAGCCATCCCGGGGGGGGACAGGGATATAACACTGAAGCTTTCTTT
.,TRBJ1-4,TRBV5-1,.,CASSLGLRPSTNEKLFF,TGCGCCAGCAGCTTGGGTTTGAGGCCTTCAACTAATGAAAAACTGTTTTTT
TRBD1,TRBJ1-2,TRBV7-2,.,CASSLTGASIDGYTF,TGTGCCAGCAGCTTGACAGGGGCCAGCATCGATGGCTACACCTTC
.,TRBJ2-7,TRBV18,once,CASSPPGLGEQYF,TGTGCCAGCTCACCCCCAGGGTTAGGCGAGCAGTACTTC
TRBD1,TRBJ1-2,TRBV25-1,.,CASSSGGVYGYTF,TGTGCCAGCAGTTCAGGGGGAGTCTATGGCTACACCTTC
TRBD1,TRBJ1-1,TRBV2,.,CASSGQVNTEAFF,TGTGCCAGCAGCGGACAGGTGAACACTGAAGCTTTCTTT
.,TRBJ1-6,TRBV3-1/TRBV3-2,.,CASSQGGGPGSPLHF,TGTGCCAGCAGCCAAGGGGGCGGTCCAGGGTCACCCCTCCACTTT
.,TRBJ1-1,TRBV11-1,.,CASSPDVGRRLIF,TGTGCCAGCAGCCCCGACGTTGGCCGGAGACTCATCTTT
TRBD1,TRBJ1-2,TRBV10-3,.,CAISESKGAAYGYTF,TGTGCCATCAGTGAGTCTAAGGGGGCGGCGTATGGCTACACCTTC
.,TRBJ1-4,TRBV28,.,CASSSAERKLFF,TGTGCCAGCAGTTCCGCTGAGAGGAAACTGTTTTTT
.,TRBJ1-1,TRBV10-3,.,CAIQGTVGTEAFF,TGTGCCATCCAGGGAACCGTAGGCACTGAAGCTTTCTTT